This T cell receptor beta chain was captured in a study of T cells in Graves' hyperthyroidism and ophthalmopathy (dated by TCRdb to between 2018 and 2021). Looking at the study overall: Peripheral blood samples were taken at the time of initial diagnosis, prior to any treatment. The 100 or so discovery patients were divided at random into training and test sets in a 7:3 ratio. Prospective prediction of ophthalmopathy was tested in an independent validation cohort consisting of roughly 19 hyperthyroidism patients and more than 15 patients who later progressed to ophthalmopathy. After sampling, hyperthyroidism patients received methimazole starting at 30 mg daily, and ophthalmopathy patients received high-dose intravenous methylprednisolone. Thyroid tissue and blood T-cell repertoires from roughly six Graves' hyperthyroidism patients were also compared in the study. To identify TCR V-J signatures that set the groups apart, the researchers used a discovery cohort of about a hundred patients, made up of 40 to 45 with Graves' ophthalmopathy and approximately 57 with stable Graves' hyperthyroidism. According to the paper, TCR Vbeta CDR3 sequencing was carried out on 120 to 150 peripheral blood samples, which came from approximately 41 ophthalmopathy, 75 or so hyperthyroidism and approximately 17 progressor patients. General study outcomes and caveats: Most expanded thyroid clonotypes (frequency above 0.001) were also found in blood, which suggests that blood repertoires may mirror thyroid immune responses. In validation, progression to ophthalmopathy was predicted by the model with 65% to 71% sensitivity and nearly 75% specificity, a median of about 6.8 months before onset. Ophthalmopathy was separated from stable hyperthyroidism by a 13 V-J signature model, with about 86% sensitivity and roughly 81% specificity obtained in cross-validation and 80%/75% obtained in testing. Sample size was not statistically predetermined, and investigators were not blinded to group allocation.

There are a few counts of this clonotype. Its antigen remains undetermined. Per-base quality was not reported, and no clone a single base away is much larger than it. In the ophthalmopathy patients, disease was moderately to severely active, with a Clinical Activity Score of 3 or more, a NOSPECS grade of 4 or more, and a duration of less than 3 months. The study excluded patients with uncontrolled infections, other autoimmune diseases, pregnancy or lactation. Diagnoses were established on the basis of clinical symptoms, serum thyroxine and TRAb, thyroid ultrasound, and orbital computed tomography. Ficoll-Paque density gradient centrifugation was used to isolate PBMCs from around 10 ml of fresh peripheral blood. Total RNA was extracted using Trizol reagent, and RNA quality was assessed on an Agilent 2100 Bioanalyzer. The V end gives up 3 bases and the J end 0 bases, leaving 6 bases in the junction not matched to a gene. From the germline V gene (reference sequence), CDR1 is DFQATT and CDR2 is SNEGSKA. The CDR3, cysteine through phenylalanine, is 17 amino acids long. The kept DNA is CDR3 alone, 51 bases in frame from the first base.

The TCR beta CDR3 regions were amplified from the RNA transcripts. The TCR CDR3 was subjected to a first round of RT-PCR using the HTBI primer set and the Qiagen OneStep RT-PCR kit. Libraries were constructed in a second round of multiplex PCR, after which size selection and purification were carried out. Paired-end sequencing of the libraries was performed with 100 bp reads on an Illumina HiSeq2000. Per the original workflow: SOAPnuke was used to process the raw data, with reads discarded if the reads contained adapters or uncalled bases, had a mean Phred below 15, or lacked an exact constant-primer or identifier match. COPE v1.2.5 was used to merge the high-quality paired reads, and each unique nucleotide sequence was defined as a clonotype. Clonotypes were aligned to IMGT TRBV, TRBD and TRBJ reference segments using MiTCR v1.1. The analysis included only V-J combinations with a frequency above 0.0001, which together covered approximately 99% of the repertoires. A TCS score was defined as the ratio of F50 (clonal expansion) to E x V (chaos), with BLOSUM62-based TCRdist applied between CDR3 peptides within each V-J. Welch's t-statistics and random forest reduced fewer than 550 V-J features to roughly 13, which were used in a naive Bayes classifier (R e1071). In-frame beta chains were kept once TCRdb had trimmed the public reads at Q25 with fastp and called clones with MiXCR. All rows with the same CDR3 protein become a single entry with the most common DNA and genes. The V and J calls were not made by the authors but by TCRdb's processing. Here the sample has approximately 300,000 distinct CDR3 sequences; approximately 19% occur a single time. The ten largest clones take up under 45% of the sample.

The origin of this receptor is a man aged 50-60 years with Graves' ophthalmopathy. This sequence uses TRBV20-1 and TRBJ2-6; 9 central nucleotides agree with TRBD1. The material sequenced was blood. CDR3 reads: CSARGQGSLSGANVLTF. The nucleotide sequence reads as follows: TGCAGTGCTAGGGGACAGGGTTCCCTCTCTGGGGCCAACGTCCTGACTTTC.